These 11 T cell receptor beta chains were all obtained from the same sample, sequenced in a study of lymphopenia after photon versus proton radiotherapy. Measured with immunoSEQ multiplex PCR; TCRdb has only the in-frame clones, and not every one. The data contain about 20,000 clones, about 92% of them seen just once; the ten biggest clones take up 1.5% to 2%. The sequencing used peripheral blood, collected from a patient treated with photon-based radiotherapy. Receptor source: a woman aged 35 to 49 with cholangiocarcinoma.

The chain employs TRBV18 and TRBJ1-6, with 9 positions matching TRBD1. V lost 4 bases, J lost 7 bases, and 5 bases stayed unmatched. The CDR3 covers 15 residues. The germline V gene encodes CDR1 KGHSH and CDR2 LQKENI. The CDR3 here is CASSLQDRGNSPLHF. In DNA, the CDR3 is TGTGCCAGCTCACTACAGGACAGGGGAAATTCACCCCTCCACTTT.

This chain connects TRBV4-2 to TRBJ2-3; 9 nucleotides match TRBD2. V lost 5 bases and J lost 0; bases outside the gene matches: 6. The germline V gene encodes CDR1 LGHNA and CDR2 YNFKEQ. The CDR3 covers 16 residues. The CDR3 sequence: CASSTLAGTSTDTQYF. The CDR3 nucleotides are TGTGCCAGCAGCACTCTAGCGGGAACTAGCACAGATACGCAGTATTTT.

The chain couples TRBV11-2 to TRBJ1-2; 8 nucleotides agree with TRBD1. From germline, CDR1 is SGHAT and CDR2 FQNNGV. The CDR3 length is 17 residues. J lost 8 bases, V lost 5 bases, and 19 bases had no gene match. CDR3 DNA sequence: TGTGCCAGCAGCCCCATCAGGGGGCCCGGAGCGGGGGAGGGCTACACCTTC. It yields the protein CASSPIRGPGAGEGYTF.

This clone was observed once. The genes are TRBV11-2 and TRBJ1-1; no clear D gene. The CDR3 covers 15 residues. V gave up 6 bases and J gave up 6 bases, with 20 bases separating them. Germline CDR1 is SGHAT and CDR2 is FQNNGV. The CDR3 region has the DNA TGTGCCAGCAGTTCAGATTTCGGGGTTGCGGCTGAAGCTTTCTTT. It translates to CASSSDFGVAAEAFF.

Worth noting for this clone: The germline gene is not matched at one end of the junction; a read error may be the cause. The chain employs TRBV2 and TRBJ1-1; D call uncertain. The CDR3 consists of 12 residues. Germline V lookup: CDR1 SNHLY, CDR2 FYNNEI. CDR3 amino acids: CASREGNTEAFF. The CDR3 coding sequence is TGTGCCAGCAGGGAAGGGAACACTGAAGCTTTCTTT. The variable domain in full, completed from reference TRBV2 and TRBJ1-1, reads EPEVTQTPSHQVTQMGQEVILRCVPISNHLYFYWYRQILGQKVEFLVSFYNNEISEKSEIFDDQFSVERPDGSNFTLKIRSTKLEDSAMYFCASREGNTEAFFGQGTRLTVV.

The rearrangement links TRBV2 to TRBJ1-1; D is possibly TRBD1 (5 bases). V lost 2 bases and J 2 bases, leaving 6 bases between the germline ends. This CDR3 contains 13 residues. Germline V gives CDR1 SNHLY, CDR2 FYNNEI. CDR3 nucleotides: TGTGCCAGCAGTGAACAGGGTAACACTGAAGCTTTCTTT. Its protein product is CASSEQGNTEAFF.

The CDR3 DNA follows: TGTGCCAGCAGCGTATATGGCGACGCCACAGATACGCAGTATTTT. Its protein is CASSVYGDATDTQYF. V gene TRBV9 combines with J gene TRBJ2-3; D unclear. CDR1 is SGDLS and CDR2 is YYNGEE in the germline V gene. V lost 1 base, J lost 2 bases, and 11 bases lay in between. The CDR3 sequence is 15 residues long.

The CDR3 DNA reads as TGTGCCAGCAGTTTATATGCGGGGACCAGGGAGCTGTTTTTT. Encoded protein: CASSLYAGTRELFF. V and J are TRBV27 and TRBJ2-2, with D possibly matching TRBD2 (6 bases). Trimming cost V 1 base and J 9 bases, with 12 bases left between them. This CDR3 has 14 residues. Germline lookup yields CDR1 MNHEY and CDR2 SMNVEV (reference sequence).

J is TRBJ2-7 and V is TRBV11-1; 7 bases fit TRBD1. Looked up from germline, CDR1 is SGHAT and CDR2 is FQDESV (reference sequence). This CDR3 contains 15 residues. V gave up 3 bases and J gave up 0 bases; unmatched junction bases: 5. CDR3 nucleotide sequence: TGTGCCAGCAGCTTCGGCCCAGGGGGCTCCTACGAGCAGTACTTC. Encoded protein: CASSFGPGGSYEQYF.

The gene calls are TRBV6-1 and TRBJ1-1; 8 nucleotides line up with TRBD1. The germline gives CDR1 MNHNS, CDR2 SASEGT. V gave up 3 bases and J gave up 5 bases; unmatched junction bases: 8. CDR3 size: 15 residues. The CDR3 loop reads CASSELQGVGTEAFF. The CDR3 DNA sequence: TGTGCCAGCAGTGAGCTACAGGGGGTCGGTACTGAAGCTTTCTTT.

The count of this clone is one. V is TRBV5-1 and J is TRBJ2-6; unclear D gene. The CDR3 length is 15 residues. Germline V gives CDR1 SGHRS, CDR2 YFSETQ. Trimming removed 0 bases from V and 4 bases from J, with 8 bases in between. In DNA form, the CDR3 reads TGCGCCAGCAGCTTGGATGGGATGGGGGCCAACGTCCTGACTTTC. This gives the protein CASSLDGMGANVLTF.